A single T cell receptor beta chain is shown here with its context. Antigen: not known. Given the absence of the conserved phenylalanine or tryptophan at the CDR3 end, a read error is likely. The entry originates in a study of regulatory T cells in long-lasting Graves disease. Study findings and constraints: Among samples with persistent disease, TRBV28, TRBJ1-2 and TRBJ2-5 were favored.

The time point denotes: newly diagnosed GD, antithyroid drugs for less than 3 months. PBMC-extracted RNA yielded the TCR library. J lost 5 bases, V lost 4 bases, and 9 bases had no gene match. The CDR3 contains 17 residues. Germline V gene lookup returns CDR1 SGHRS and CDR2 YFSETQ. Arm-PCR of CDR3 regions and iRepertoire HTBI primers were used to build TCR beta libraries. One entry per CDR3 protein results from TCRdb running MiXCR on the multiplex PCR reads. The sample carries fewer than 550,000 distinct CDR3 sequences, about 16% recorded once. These data also featured in a second study, about T cells in Graves' hyperthyroidism and ophthalmopathy. As that report states: Graves' hyperthyroidism without ophthalmopathy progression within 18 months was termed stable. The primer set for the first-round RT-PCR of the TCR CDR3 was HTBI.

This chain joins TRBV5-1 and TRBJ2-2; 12 bases map to TRBD2. Sequencing was performed on peripheral blood mononuclear cells (PBMCs), taken at new diagnosis, from a patient treated with antithyroid drugs. The receptor comes from a woman aged 40-65 years with Graves disease. CDR3 loop: CASSPGVTSGRTGELFS. The CDR3, as DNA: TGCGCCAGCAGCCCGGGTGTTACTAGCGGGAGGACCGGGGAGCTGTTTTCT.